The clone carrying this TCR beta chain came up many times. The junction does not match germline at one end; this may be a read error. The study defined stable Graves' hyperthyroidism as no ophthalmopathy progression within 18 months. Orbital computed tomography, thyroid ultrasound, serum thyroxine and TRAb, and clinical symptoms together informed the diagnoses. The data were obtained in a study of T cells in Graves' hyperthyroidism and ophthalmopathy. Germline CDR1 and CDR2: SGHRS and YFSETQ. The CDR3 loop spans 12 amino acids. Amplified regions were TCR beta CDR3 sequences from RNA transcripts. An initial round of RT-PCR targeting the TCR CDR3 relied on the HTBI primer set. TCRdb processed the multiplex PCR reads anew with MiXCR; each CDR3 protein has one entry. The profile shows 450,000 to 600,000 distinct CDR3 sequences, less than 15% of them singletons.

This TCR came from a woman between 35 and 50 years old with Graves' hyperthyroidism. This chain connects TRBV5-1 to TRBJ1-1, with D maybe TRBD1 (5 bases). The source material was blood. CDR3 in amino acids: CASSLGVTEAFF. The CDR3 DNA follows: TGTGCCAGCAGTTTAGGGGTCACTGAAGCTTTCTTT. Filled out from reference TRBV5-1 and TRBJ1-1, the complete variable domain reads KAGVTQTPRYLIKTRGQQVTLSCSPISGHRSVSWYQQTPGQGLQFLFEYFSETQRNKGNFPGRFSGRQFSNSRSEMNVSTLELGDSALYLCASSLGVTEAFFGQGTRLTVV.